Given below is one TCR beta chain in context. CDR1 is MDHEN and CDR2 is SYDVKM in the germline V gene. The CDR3 is 14 amino acids. J gave up 7 bases and V 6 bases, and 10 bases lay outside the gene matches. The data are from a study of blood T cells in healthy people across ages. A J-beta primer mix and a sample-barcoded 5' primer were used in a second PCR of about 7 to 12 cycles. One entry per CDR3 protein, called by TCRdb with MiXCR from the 5' RACE reads. The top ten clones hold over 2% of a sample with 2 million or so distinct CDR3 sequences, roughly 50% of them seen once. The chain recombines TRBV28 with TRBJ1-2, with 8 nucleotides matching TRBD1. Sequencing was carried out using blood. The sequence was obtained from a woman in her 40s in good health. DNA of the CDR3: TGTGCCAGCAGGAGAGGACAGGGAAAGCGTGGCTACACCTTC. It translates to CASRRGQGKRGYTF.